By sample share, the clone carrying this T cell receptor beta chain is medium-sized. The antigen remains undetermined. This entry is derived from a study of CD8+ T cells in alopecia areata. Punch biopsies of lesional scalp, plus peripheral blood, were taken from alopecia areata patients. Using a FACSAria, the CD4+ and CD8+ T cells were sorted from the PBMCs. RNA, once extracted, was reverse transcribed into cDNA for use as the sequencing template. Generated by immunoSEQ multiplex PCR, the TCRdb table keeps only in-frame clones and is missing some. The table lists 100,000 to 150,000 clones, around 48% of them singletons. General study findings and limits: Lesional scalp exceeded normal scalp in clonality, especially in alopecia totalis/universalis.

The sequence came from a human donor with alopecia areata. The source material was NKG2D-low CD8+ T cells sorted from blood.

For the CDR3, the DNA is TGTGCCAGCTCAGTAGCGGGAGGGAACAATGAGCAGTTCTTC. Encoded protein: CASSVAGGNNEQFF. The V and J genes are TRBV18 and TRBJ2-1; TRBD2 agrees at 11 bases. With 5 bases clipped from V and 5 bases from J, the junction kept 2 bases outside the gene matches. This CDR3 contains 14 residues. Germline V lookup: CDR1 KGHSH, CDR2 LQKENI.